Listed below are T cell receptor beta chains from one sample, sequenced in a study of blood T cell repertoires in COVID-19. Assay: immunoSEQ multiplex PCR; the TCRdb copy retains only in-frame clones and omits some. The sample has 200,000 to 250,000 clones, around nine tenths seen once; the top ten hold roughly 2.6%. The sequenced material came from peripheral blood. The receptors shown here come from a woman aged 60-75 years with acute or convalescent COVID-19. Both conserved end residues are part of each CDR3.

J gene: TRBJ2-3
V gene: TRBV28
CDR3 protein: CASSSHRGRADTQYF

J gene: TRBJ2-7
V gene: TRBV19
CDR3 protein: CASSTWTGVFYEQYF

J gene: TRBJ1-5
V gene: TRBV4-1
CDR3 protein: CASSSSGGYSNQPQHF

J gene: TRBJ1-4
V gene: TRBV7-2
CDR3 protein: CASSPGGALFF

J gene: TRBJ2-3
V gene: TRBV30
CDR3 protein: CAWKPRGADTQYF

J gene: TRBJ1-1
V gene: TRBV28
CDR3 protein: CASSYRGQGLNTEAFF

J gene: TRBJ2-7
V gene: TRBV3-1/TRBV3-2
CDR3 protein: CASSRSGTGSNEQYF

J gene: TRBJ1-2
V gene: TRBV9
CDR3 protein: CASSRQANYGYTF

J gene: TRBJ2-7
V gene: TRBV10-1
CDR3 protein: CATSRSSYEQYF

J gene: TRBJ1-2
V gene: TRBV5-1
CDR3 protein: CASSFEAQGAYGYTF

J gene: TRBJ2-1
V gene: TRBV7-9
CDR3 protein: CASEYGGASDEQFF

J gene: TRBJ1-1
V gene: TRBV19
CDR3 protein: CASRQGPGMNTEAFF

J gene: TRBJ2-4
V gene: TRBV6-2/TRBV6-3
CDR3 protein: CASSSLAGVHIQYF

J gene: TRBJ2-7
V gene: TRBV6-6
CDR3 protein: CASRDSGSYEQYF

J gene: TRBJ1-5
V gene: TRBV2
CDR3 protein: CASKGVGANQPQHF

J gene: TRBJ1-5
V gene: TRBV28
CDR3 protein: CASWTTGGNQPQHF

J gene: TRBJ2-5
V gene: TRBV28
CDR3 protein: CASSSVGLGDQETQYF

J gene: TRBJ2-1
V gene: TRBV6-2/TRBV6-3
CDR3 protein: CASSPLSGSLGYEQFF

J gene: TRBJ1-1
V gene: TRBV7-8
CDR3 protein: CASSRGGGRTEAFF

J gene: TRBJ1-5
V gene: TRBV7-2
CDR3 protein: CASSLGPGQAEGPQHF

J gene: TRBJ2-1
V gene: TRBV18
CDR3 protein: CASSDRASYNEQFF

J gene: TRBJ2-7
V gene: TRBV27
CDR3 protein: CASSSGYRGRFSYEQYF

J gene: TRBJ2-7
V gene: TRBV7-2
CDR3 protein: CASSLGQNYEQYF

J gene: TRBJ1-2
V gene: TRBV5-1
CDR3 protein: CASSSGQGPFYGYTF

J gene: TRBJ1-2
V gene: TRBV18
CDR3 protein: CASSPGEGYTF

J gene: TRBJ1-5
V gene: TRBV15
CDR3 protein: CATSRDLVALSNQPQHF

J gene: TRBJ2-1
V gene: TRBV5-1
CDR3 protein: CASADRLAGVNEQFF

J gene: TRBJ1-4
V gene: TRBV5-1
CDR3 protein: CASSIQAATNEKLFF

J gene: TRBJ2-1
V gene: TRBV7-3
CDR3 protein: CASSPRVATYNEQFF

J gene: TRBJ1-4
V gene: TRBV28
CDR3 protein: CASRLSGLRRGQREKLFF

J gene: TRBJ2-2
V gene: TRBV11-3
CDR3 protein: CASSHSSGTGILGELFF

J gene: TRBJ2-1
V gene: TRBV28
CDR3 protein: CASSLLGDEQFF

J gene: TRBJ2-7
V gene: TRBV7-8
CDR3 protein: CASSLGLVAGGVYEQYF

J gene: TRBJ2-1
V gene: TRBV28
CDR3 protein: CASGSRGESYNEQFF

J gene: TRBJ2-7
V gene: TRBV5-5
CDR3 protein: CASSYDIPYEQYF

J gene: TRBJ1-2
V gene: TRBV2
CDR3 protein: CASKLTSAGGDGYTF

J gene: TRBJ2-3
V gene: TRBV2
CDR3 protein: CASKGREGRTDTQYF

J gene: TRBJ2-6
V gene: TRBV19
CDR3 protein: CASGALGSGANVLTF

J gene: TRBJ1-2
V gene: TRBV2
CDR3 protein: CASSAERGGYGYTF

J gene: TRBJ2-7
V gene: TRBV20-1
CDR3 protein: CSASAGYKVGSSYEQYF

J gene: TRBJ1-1
V gene: TRBV27
CDR3 protein: CASSFLGQNTEAFF

J gene: TRBJ1-2
V gene: TRBV5-1
CDR3 protein: CATSEDLDGYGYTF

J gene: TRBJ1-2
V gene: TRBV10-3
CDR3 protein: CAIEGRGLSNYGYTF

J gene: TRBJ2-5
V gene: TRBV7-6
CDR3 protein: CASSLGPPGPTGETQYF

J gene: TRBJ2-1
V gene: TRBV29-1
CDR3 protein: CSVEGTSSSYNEQFF

J gene: TRBJ1-5
V gene: TRBV19
CDR3 protein: CASSTIQGNQPQHF

J gene: TRBJ1-4
V gene: TRBV28
CDR3 protein: CASSLPTGVNEKLFF

J gene: TRBJ2-1
V gene: TRBV10-1
CDR3 protein: CASGGGTAYNEQFF

J gene: TRBJ2-5
V gene: TRBV18
CDR3 protein: CASSPEAGLGETQYF

J gene: TRBJ1-3
V gene: TRBV9
CDR3 protein: CASSVGDSGNTIYF